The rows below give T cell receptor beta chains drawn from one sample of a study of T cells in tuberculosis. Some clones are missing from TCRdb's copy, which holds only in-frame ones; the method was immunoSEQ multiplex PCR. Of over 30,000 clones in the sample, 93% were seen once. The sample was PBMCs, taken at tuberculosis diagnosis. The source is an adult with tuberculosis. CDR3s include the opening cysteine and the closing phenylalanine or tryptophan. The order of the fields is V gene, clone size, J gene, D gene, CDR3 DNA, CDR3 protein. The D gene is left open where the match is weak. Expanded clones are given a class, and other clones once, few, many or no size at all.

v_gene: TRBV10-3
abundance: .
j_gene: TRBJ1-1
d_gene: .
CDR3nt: TGTGCCTCCCATTCCCGCGGGTCCCAGATAATGAACACTGAAGCTTTCTTT
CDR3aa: CASHSRGSQIMNTEAFF

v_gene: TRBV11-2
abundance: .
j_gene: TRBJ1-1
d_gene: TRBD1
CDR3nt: TGTGCCAGCAGCTTAGATCAAATGGGGACAGCTGGCACTGAAGCTTTCTTT
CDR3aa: CASSLDQMGTAGTEAFF

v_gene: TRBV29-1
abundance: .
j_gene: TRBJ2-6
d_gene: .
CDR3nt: TGCAGCGCCGTGTCCTCTGGGGCCAACGTCCTGACTTTC
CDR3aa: CSAVSSGANVLTF

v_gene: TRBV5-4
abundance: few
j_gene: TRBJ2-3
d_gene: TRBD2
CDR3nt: TGTGCCAGCAGCGAAAACCAAGCGGGGTCTAGCACAGATACGCAGTATTTT
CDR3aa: CASSENQAGSSTDTQYF

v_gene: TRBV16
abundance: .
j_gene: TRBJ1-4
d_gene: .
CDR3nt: TGTGCCAGCAGCCAATCGACAGAAAAACTGTTTTTT
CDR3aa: CASSQSTEKLFF

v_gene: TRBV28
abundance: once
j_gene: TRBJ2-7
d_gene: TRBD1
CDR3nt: TGTGCCAGCAGTTTCAGGGGGCCGACCTACGAGCAGTACTTC
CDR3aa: CASSFRGPTYEQYF

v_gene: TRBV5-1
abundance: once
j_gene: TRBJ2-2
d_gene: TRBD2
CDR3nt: TGCGCCAGCAGCCCCGGGGGGGCGAACACCGGGGAGCTGTTTTTT
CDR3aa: CASSPGGANTGELFF

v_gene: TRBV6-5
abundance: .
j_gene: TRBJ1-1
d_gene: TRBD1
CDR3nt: TGTGCCAGCAGTTACTCGGGGCAGGGGGCAAGTGAAGCTTTCTTT
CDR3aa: CASSYSGQGASEAFF

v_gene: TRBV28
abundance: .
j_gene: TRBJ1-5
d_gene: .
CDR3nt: TGTGCCAGCAGTTTATCGGGAGGGCAGCGGCCCCAGCATTTT
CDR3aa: CASSLSGGQRPQHF

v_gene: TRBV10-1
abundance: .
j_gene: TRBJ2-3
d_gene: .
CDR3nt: TGCGCCAGCAGTGAGTGGCAGGGTTTCTTCACAGATACGCAGTATTTT
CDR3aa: CASSEWQGFFTDTQYF

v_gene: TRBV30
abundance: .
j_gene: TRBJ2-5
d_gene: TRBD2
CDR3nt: TGTGCCTGGGGACTAGGAGGAGAGACCCAGTACTTC
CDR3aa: CAWGLGGETQYF

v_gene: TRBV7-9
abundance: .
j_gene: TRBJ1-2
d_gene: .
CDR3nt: TGTGCCAGCAGCTTAGGGCTCGATCCCCTCTATGGCTACACCTTC
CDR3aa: CASSLGLDPLYGYTF

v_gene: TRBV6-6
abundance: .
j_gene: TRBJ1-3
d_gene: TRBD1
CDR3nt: TGTGCCAGCATGGGACAGGTGATTTCTGGAAACACCATATATTTT
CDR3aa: CASMGQVISGNTIYF

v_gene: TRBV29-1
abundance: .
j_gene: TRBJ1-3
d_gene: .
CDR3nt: TGCAGCGTTGGAGAGAGCTCTGGAAACACCATATATTTT
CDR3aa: CSVGESSGNTIYF

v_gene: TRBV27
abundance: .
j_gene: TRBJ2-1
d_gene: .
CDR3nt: TGTGCCAGCAGTTTGAGGTCCTACAATGAGCAGTTCTTC
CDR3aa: CASSLRSYNEQFF

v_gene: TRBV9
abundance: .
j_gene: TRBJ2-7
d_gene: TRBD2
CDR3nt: TGTGCCAGCAGCGCCGGACTAGCGGGAGGTTCGCAAGGGTCATATATAAACGAGCAGTACTTC
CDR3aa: CASSAGLAGGSQGSYINEQYF

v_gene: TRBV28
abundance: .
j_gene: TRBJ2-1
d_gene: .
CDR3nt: TGTGCCAGCATATGGGGGGACTCCTACAATGAGCAGTTCTTC
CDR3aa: CASIWGDSYNEQFF

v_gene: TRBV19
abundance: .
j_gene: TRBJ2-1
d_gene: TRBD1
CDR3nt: TGTGCCAGTACGGGGGGACAGGGATACAATGAGCAGTTCTTC
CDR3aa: CASTGGQGYNEQFF

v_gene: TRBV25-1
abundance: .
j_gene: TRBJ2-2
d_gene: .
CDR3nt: TGTGCCAGCAGCCGGACCGGGGAGCTGTTTTTT
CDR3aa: CASSRTGELFF

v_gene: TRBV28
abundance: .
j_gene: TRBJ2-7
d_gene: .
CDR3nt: TGTGCCAGCAGTTCCAGAAAAGCGGGCTACGAGCAGTACTTC
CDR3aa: CASSSRKAGYEQYF

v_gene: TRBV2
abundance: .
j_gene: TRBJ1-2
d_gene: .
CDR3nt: TGTGCCAGCAGTGAAGCGCTCAGGGACTATGGCTACACCTTC
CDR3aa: CASSEALRDYGYTF

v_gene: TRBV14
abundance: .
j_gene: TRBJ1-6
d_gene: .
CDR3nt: TGTGCCAGCAGCCTAACGTACATGTCACCCCTCCACTTT
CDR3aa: CASSLTYMSPLHF

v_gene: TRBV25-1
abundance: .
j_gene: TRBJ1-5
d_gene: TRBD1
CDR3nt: TGTGCCAGCAGTGGGGACAGGGGCCCGGGGAGCAATCAGCCCCAGCATTTT
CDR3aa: CASSGDRGPGSNQPQHF

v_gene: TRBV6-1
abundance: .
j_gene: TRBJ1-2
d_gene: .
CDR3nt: TGTGCCAGCAGTGAAGAAAGCAGGATCTATGGCTACACCTTC
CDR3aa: CASSEESRIYGYTF

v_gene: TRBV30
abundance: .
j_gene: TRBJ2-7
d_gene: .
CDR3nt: TGTGCCTGGAGTGTATCGGCCGGGTACGAGCAGTACTTC
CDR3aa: CAWSVSAGYEQYF

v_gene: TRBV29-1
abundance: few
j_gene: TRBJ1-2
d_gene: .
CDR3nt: TGCAGCGTTGAAGTCTTCCATGGCTACACCTTC
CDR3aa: CSVEVFHGYTF

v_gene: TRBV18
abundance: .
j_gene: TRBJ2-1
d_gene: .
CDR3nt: TGTGCCAGCTCACCCCTGGACAGAGCAAATGAGCAGTTCTTC
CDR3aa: CASSPLDRANEQFF

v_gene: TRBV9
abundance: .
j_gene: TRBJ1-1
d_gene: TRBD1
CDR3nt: TGTGCCAGCGGGGACAGCCCGATGAACACTGAAGCTTTCTTT
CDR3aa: CASGDSPMNTEAFF

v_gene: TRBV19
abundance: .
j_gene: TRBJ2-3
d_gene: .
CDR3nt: TGTGCCAGCGCCTACTCTCCGTCCACAGATACGCAGTATTTT
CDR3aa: CASAYSPSTDTQYF